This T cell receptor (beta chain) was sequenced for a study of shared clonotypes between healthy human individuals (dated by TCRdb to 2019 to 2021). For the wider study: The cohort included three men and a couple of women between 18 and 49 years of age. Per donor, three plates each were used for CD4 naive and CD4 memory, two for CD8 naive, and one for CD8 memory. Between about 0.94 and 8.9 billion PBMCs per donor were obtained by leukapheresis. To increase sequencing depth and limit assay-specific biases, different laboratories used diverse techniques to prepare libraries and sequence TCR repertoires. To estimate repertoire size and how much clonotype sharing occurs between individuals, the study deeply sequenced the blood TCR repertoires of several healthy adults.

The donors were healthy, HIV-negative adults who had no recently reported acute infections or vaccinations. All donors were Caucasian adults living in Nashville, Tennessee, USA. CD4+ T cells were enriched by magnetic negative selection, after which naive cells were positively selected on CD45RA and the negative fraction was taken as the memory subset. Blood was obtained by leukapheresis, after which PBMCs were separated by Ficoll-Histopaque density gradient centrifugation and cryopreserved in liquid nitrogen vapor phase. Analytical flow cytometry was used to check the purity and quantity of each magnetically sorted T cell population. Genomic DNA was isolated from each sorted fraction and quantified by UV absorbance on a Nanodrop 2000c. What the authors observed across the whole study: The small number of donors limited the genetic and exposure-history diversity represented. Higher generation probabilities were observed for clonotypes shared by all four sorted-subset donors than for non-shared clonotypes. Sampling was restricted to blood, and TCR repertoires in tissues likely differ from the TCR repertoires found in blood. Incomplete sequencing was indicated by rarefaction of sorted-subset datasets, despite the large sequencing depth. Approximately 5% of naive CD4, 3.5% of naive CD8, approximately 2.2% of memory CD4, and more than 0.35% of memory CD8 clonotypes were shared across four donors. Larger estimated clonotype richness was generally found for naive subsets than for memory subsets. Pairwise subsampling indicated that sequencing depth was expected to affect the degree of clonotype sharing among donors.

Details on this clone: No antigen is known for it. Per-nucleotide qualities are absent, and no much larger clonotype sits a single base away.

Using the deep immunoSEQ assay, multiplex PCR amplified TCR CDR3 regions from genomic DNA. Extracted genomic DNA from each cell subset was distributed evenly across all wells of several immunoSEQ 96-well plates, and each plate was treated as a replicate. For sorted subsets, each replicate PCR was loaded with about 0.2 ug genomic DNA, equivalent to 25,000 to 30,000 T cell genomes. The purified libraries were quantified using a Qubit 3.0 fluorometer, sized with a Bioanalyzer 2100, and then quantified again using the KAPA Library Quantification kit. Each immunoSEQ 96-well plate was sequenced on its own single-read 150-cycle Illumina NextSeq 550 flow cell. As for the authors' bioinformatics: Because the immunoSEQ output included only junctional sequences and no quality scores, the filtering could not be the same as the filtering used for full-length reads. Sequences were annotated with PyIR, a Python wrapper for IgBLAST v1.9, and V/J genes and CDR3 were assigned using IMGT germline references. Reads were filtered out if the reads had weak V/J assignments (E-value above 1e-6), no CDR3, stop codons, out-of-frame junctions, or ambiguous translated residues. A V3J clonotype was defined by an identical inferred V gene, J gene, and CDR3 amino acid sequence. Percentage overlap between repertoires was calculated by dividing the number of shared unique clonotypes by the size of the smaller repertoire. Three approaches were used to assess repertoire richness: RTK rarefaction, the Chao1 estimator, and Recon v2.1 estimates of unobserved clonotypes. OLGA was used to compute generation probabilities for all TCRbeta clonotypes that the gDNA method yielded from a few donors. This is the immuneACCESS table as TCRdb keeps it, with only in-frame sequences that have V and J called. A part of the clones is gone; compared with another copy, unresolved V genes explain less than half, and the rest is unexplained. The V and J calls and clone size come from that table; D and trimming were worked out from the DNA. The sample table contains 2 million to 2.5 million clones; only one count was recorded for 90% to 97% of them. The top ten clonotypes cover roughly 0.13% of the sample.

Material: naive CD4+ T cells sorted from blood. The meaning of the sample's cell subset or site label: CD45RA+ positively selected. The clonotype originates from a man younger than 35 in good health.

The DNA reads TGTGCCAGCCGCGGGACTAGCGGGACTTTTAGGGAGCTGTTTTTT. It translates to CASRGTSGTFRELFF. The chain was built from TRBV2 and TRBJ2-2; 13 bases in between match TRBD2. From the cysteine through the phenylalanine, the CDR3 covers 15 amino acids. CDR3 DNA is the only sequence kept; it has 45 bases, read in frame from the first base. V is cut back by 8 bases and J by 9 bases, with 9 bases in the junction unmatched. CDR1 is given as SNHLY and CDR2 as FYNNEI, both from the germline V gene.